These 28 T cell receptor beta chains share one sample of origin, sequenced in a study of blood T cell repertoires in COVID-19. Assay used: immunoSEQ multiplex PCR; TCRdb lists only in-frame clones, some missing. The sample comprises about 300,000 clones, 70% to 90% of which are singletons, and 10% rests with the top ten. Sequences were obtained from PBMCs or T cells enriched from blood (not recorded which). The source is a woman aged 18-29 years who had recovered from COVID-19.

The chain uses TRBV28 and TRBJ2-3; 8 nucleotides match TRBD2. Germline CDR1 reads MDHEN; CDR2 reads SYDVKM. The CDR3 loop spans 16 amino acids. V lost 3 bases and J lost 2; bases outside the gene matches: 7. CDR3 in amino acids: CASSFRLAQYTDTQYF. CDR3 in DNA: TGTGCCAGCAGTTTTCGACTAGCGCAGTACACAGATACGCAGTATTTT.

The rearrangement uses TRBV25-1 and TRBJ1-4, with D unresolved. Between the trimmed V and J ends, which lost 1 base and 7 bases, there was a span of 10 bases. From germline, CDR1 is MGHDK and CDR2 SYGVNS. The CDR3 totals 14 residues. CDR3 protein: CASSEWQESEKLFF. Written as DNA, the CDR3 is TGTGCCAGCAGTGAATGGCAGGAAAGTGAAAAACTGTTTTTT.

The chain carries TRBV15 and TRBJ1-2; 9 bases map to TRBD1. The CDR3 has 13 residues. Losses at the gene ends were 5 bases for V and 6 bases for J; bases not matched to a gene: 4. CDR1 is LNHNV and CDR2 is YYDKDF in the germline V gene (reference sequence). CDR3 in amino acids: CATSGGQGDGYTF. For the CDR3, the DNA is TGTGCCACCAGCGGGGGACAGGGAGATGGCTACACCTTC.

V and J are TRBV9 and TRBJ1-1; D might be TRBD1 (6 bases). Germline lookup yields CDR1 SGDLS and CDR2 YYNGEE. V gave up 0 bases and J gave up 5 bases, with 8 bases separating them. The length of the CDR3 is 13 residues. The DNA for the CDR3 is TGTGCCAGCAGCGTAGTTCAGGGGACTGAAGCTTTCTTT. It translates to CASSVVQGTEAFF. Filled out from reference TRBV9 and TRBJ1-1, the complete variable domain reads DSGVTQTPKHLITATGQRVTLRCSPRSGDLSVYWYQQSLDQGLQFLIQYYNGEERAKGNILERFSAQQFPDLHSELNLSSLELGDSALYFCASSVVQGTEAFFGQGTRLTVV.

J is TRBJ2-7 and V is TRBV29-1, with a possible D match to TRBD1 (5 bases). The CDR3 is 12 residues long. The germline V and J ends were trimmed by 2 bases and 7 bases, with 12 bases remaining between them. CDR1 and CDR2 from the germline V gene are SQVTM and ANQGSEA. The DNA of the CDR3 is TGCAGCGTTGAATCACAGGCTCATGAGCAGTACTTC. Encoded protein: CSVESQAHEQYF.

The chain joins TRBV30 to TRBJ1-2; a weak D match, TRBD1 (5 bases). V was cut by 0 bases and J by 8 bases, with 13 bases left in between. This CDR3 comprises 13 residues. Germline V gene sequence: CDR1 GTSNPN, CDR2 SVGIG (reference sequence). DNA for the CDR3: TGTGCCTGGAGTGTGGATCCTGGGGCGGGCTACACCTTC. This codes for CAWSVDPGAGYTF.

This clone showed up just once. This chain joins TRBV19 and TRBJ2-3; TRBD2 matches at 8 bases. V shed 6 bases and J 1 base; nucleotides not matched to a gene: 3. Germline CDR1 LNHDA, CDR2 SQIVND (reference sequence). This CDR3 region has 14 residues. This CDR3 reads CASRLAGRTDTQYF. The CDR3 region has the DNA TGTGCCAGTAGATTAGCGGGGCGCACAGATACGCAGTATTTT.

This chain connects TRBV5-1 to TRBJ2-2, with D maybe TRBD1 (6 bases). Per germline, CDR1 SGHRS and CDR2 YFSETQ. Trimming removed 3 bases from V and 1 base from J, with 16 bases in between. This CDR3 is built from 17 residues. The DNA for the CDR3 is TGCGCCAGCAGCTCCAAGCCTCCGGGACAGAACACCGGGGAGCTGTTTTTT. Protein sequence: CASSSKPPGQNTGELFF.

The CDR3 loop reads CASSIAQGGSTEAFF. In DNA, the CDR3 is TGTGCCAGCAGTATAGCACAGGGTGGGAGCACTGAAGCTTTCTTT. The chain employs TRBV7-8 and TRBJ1-1; possibly TRBD1 for D (6 bases). CDR1 SGHVS and CDR2 FQNEAQ come from the germline V gene. The CDR3 length is 15 residues. V lost 6 bases and J lost 4, with 18 bases in between.

This rearrangement joins TRBV30 to TRBJ1-2; TRBD1 might be the D (6 bases). The CDR3 totals 14 residues. Germline lookup yields CDR1 GTSNPN and CDR2 SVGIG (reference sequence). V was clipped by 6 bases and J by 6 bases, with 20 bases between them. This chain's CDR3 is CACSKNQDSHGYTF. The CDR3, as DNA: TGTGCCTGCTCGAAAAATCAGGACAGCCATGGCTACACCTTC.

This clone was observed a handful of times. V gene TRBV5-4 combines with J gene TRBJ2-5; TRBD1 might be the D (6 bases). This CDR3 has 14 residues. V was pared by 0 bases and J by 4 bases, with 10 bases between. The V gene's germline CDR1 is SGHNT and CDR2 YYREEE (reference sequence). This chain's CDR3 is CASSLVQGRETQYF. The CDR3 DNA reads TGTGCCAGCAGCTTGGTACAGGGAAGAGAGACCCAGTACTTC.

This chain uses TRBV24-1 with TRBJ2-1; 14 positions agree with TRBD2. The junction had 9 bases not matched to a gene; V was cut back by 4 bases and J by 2 bases. The CDR3 is made up of 19 amino acids. The germline V gene has CDR1 KGHDR and CDR2 SFDVKD. CDR3 sequence: CATSEPGLAGVGAYNEQFF. CDR3 coding DNA: TGTGCCACCAGTGAACCGGGACTAGCGGGGGTGGGGGCCTACAATGAGCAGTTCTTC.

This clone came up a few times. V and J are TRBV2 and TRBJ1-5; possible D gene TRBD1, 6 bases. CDR3 size: 14 residues. The V end was cut by 5 bases, the J end by 5 bases, with 13 bases between. Germline V gene data show CDR1 as SNHLY and CDR2 as FYNNEI. CDR3 in amino acids: CASSSTGKDQPQHF. In DNA form, the CDR3 reads TGTGCCAGCAGTTCTACAGGGAAGGATCAGCCCCAGCATTTT.

This chain joins TRBV5-5 and TRBJ2-3; 11 nucleotides align to TRBD1. The length of the CDR3 is 16 residues. CDR1 SGHKS and CDR2 YYEKEE come from the germline V gene (reference sequence). With 0 bases clipped from V and 4 bases from J, the junction kept 4 bases outside the gene matches. Here the CDR3 DNA reads TGTGCCAGCAGCTTGGGGACAGGGGGCGAAGCAGATACGCAGTATTTT. It encodes CASSLGTGGEADTQYF. Combining the CDR3 with reference TRBV5-5 and TRBJ2-3 gives the whole variable domain DAGVTQSPTHLIKTRGQQVTLRCSPISGHKSVSWYQQVLGQGPQFIFQYYEKEERGRGNFPDRFSARQFPNYSSELNVNALLLGDSALYLCASSLGTGGEADTQYFGPGTRLTVL.

V is TRBV19 and J is TRBJ2-7, with TRBD2 matching over 10 bases. Germline V CDR1 and CDR2: LNHDA, SQIVND (reference sequence). The CDR3 sequence is 13 residues long. The J segment lost 5 bases and the V segment lost 7 bases, leaving 5 bases of the junction unmatched. The CDR3 nucleotides read TGTGCCAGTACTTGGACTAGCGGAGACGAGCAGTACTTC. Protein product: CASTWTSGDEQYF.

This chain links TRBV3-1 (or the pseudogene TRBV3-2) with TRBJ2-7, with a weak D call TRBD2 (6 bases). Trimming stripped 3 bases from V and 2 bases from J, with 11 bases between. There are 14 residues in the CDR3. Per the germline V gene, CDR1 is LGHDT and CDR2 is YNNKEL (reference sequence). CDR3 coding DNA: TGTGCCAGCAGCCACGCCGGGGGACCCTACGAGCAGTACTTC. This sequence encodes CASSHAGGPYEQYF.

The V call is TRBV11-2, the J call TRBJ1-2; TRBD1 aligns across 9 bases. CDR1 and CDR2 (germline): SGHAT, FQNNGV. The CDR3 totals 16 residues. The V and J ends lost 5 bases and 4 bases, in that order; junction bases with no gene match: 11. CDR3 nucleotides: TGTGCCAGCAGCACCCTTACAGGGGGCGGAAGCTATGGCTACACCTTC. Translation gives CASSTLTGGGSYGYTF. The whole variable domain, filled in from reference TRBV11-2 and TRBJ1-2, reads EAGVAQSPRYKIIEKRQSVAFWCNPISGHATLYWYQQILGQGPKLLIQFQNNGVVDDSQLPKDRFSAERLKGVDSTLKIQPAKLEDSAVYLCASSTLTGGGSYGYTFGSGTRLTVV.

The chain has TRBV6-5 and TRBJ1-5; 10 nucleotides line up with TRBD1. The V gene's germline CDR1 is MNHEY and CDR2 SVGAGI. V dropped 0 bases and J dropped 4; count of bases not matched to a gene: 0. CDR3 size: 15 residues. In nucleotides, the CDR3 is TGTGCCAGCAGTTACTCGGGACAGGGGAATCAGCCCCAGCATTTT. This sequence encodes CASSYSGQGNQPQHF.

The chain carries TRBV27 and TRBJ1-2; no firm D call. The germline V gene encodes CDR1 MNHEY and CDR2 SMNVEV (reference sequence). The CDR3 contains 13 residues. V was shortened by 0 bases and J by 4 bases, with 6 bases between the two germline ends. Here the CDR3 reads CASSLSTGYGYTF. The CDR3 region has the DNA TGTGCCAGCAGTTTATCTACGGGCTATGGCTACACCTTC.

The chain links TRBV27 to TRBJ2-7; maybe TRBD1 (6 bases). The CDR3 sequence is 14 residues long. Trimming took off 6 bases at V and 0 bases at J, with 12 bases between the two ends. CDR1 is MNHEY, CDR2 SMNVEV, per germline (reference sequence). The CDR3 DNA reads as TGTGCCAGCAGATTGGACAGTCCCTCCTACGAGCAGTACTTC. Translation: CASRLDSPSYEQYF.

The chain links TRBV30 to TRBJ1-3; a possible D gene is TRBD1 (6 bases). The CDR3 consists of 15 residues. Germline V lookup: CDR1 GTSNPN, CDR2 SVGIG (reference sequence). Trimming pared 0 bases from V and 4 bases from J, leaving 13 bases between. In nucleotides, the CDR3 is TGTGCCTGGAGTGTTGGTGGGACATGGGGAAACACCATATATTTT. Protein product: CAWSVGGTWGNTIYF. Using reference TRBV30 and TRBJ1-3 for the parts outside the CDR3, the full variable domain is SQTIHQWPATLVQPVGSPLSLECTVEGTSNPNLYWYRQAAGRGLQLLFYSVGIGQISSEVPQNLSASRPQDRQFILSSKKLLLSDSGFYLCAWSVGGTWGNTIYFGEGSWLTVV.

This rearrangement joins TRBV2 to TRBJ1-5, with 7 bases aligning to TRBD1. The CDR3 is made up of 15 amino acids. Trimming at V came to 4 bases and at J to 3 bases, leaving 6 bases not matched to a gene. Per the germline V gene, CDR1 is SNHLY and CDR2 is FYNNEI. The DNA of the CDR3 is TGTGCCAGCAGTGGAGGCGGACAGGTCAATCAGCCCCAGCATTTT. As protein: CASSGGGQVNQPQHF.

In its sample, this clone was seen once. The genes are TRBV4-1 and TRBJ2-7; tentatively, D is TRBD1 (6 bases). V shed 0 bases and J shed 0 bases, with 18 bases lying between them. Looked up from germline, CDR1 is MGHRA and CDR2 is YSYEKL. This CDR3 spans 18 amino acids. CDR3 in amino acids: CASSQDERFRGGSYEQYF. The CDR3 region has the DNA TGCGCCAGCAGCCAAGATGAACGTTTCAGAGGGGGCTCCTACGAGCAGTACTTC.

This chain connects TRBV3-1 (or the pseudogene TRBV3-2) to TRBJ2-7; TRBD2 might be the D (7 bases). The V gene's germline CDR1 is LGHDT and CDR2 YNNKEL (reference sequence). This CDR3 has 16 amino acids. Trimming cost V 1 base and J 0 bases, with 13 bases left between them. CDR3 nucleotides: TGTGCCAGCAGCCAAGGAGGGGGGGCGAGCTCCTACGAGCAGTACTTC. It codes for CASSQGGGASSYEQYF.

The chain uses TRBV7-3 and TRBJ1-1; D not resolved. The CDR3 has 13 residues. Germline CDR1 reads SGHTA; CDR2 reads FQGTGA. Trimming stripped 2 bases from V and 2 bases from J, with 6 bases between. CDR3 region: CASSLLSNTEAFF. In DNA form, the CDR3 reads TGTGCCAGCAGCTTATTGTCAAACACTGAAGCTTTCTTT.

The rearrangement links TRBV2 to TRBJ2-7, with D possibly being TRBD1 (5 bases). The CDR3 has 14 amino acids. CDR1 is SNHLY, CDR2 FYNNEI, per germline. The V end was cut by 6 bases, the J end by 3 bases, with 15 bases between. DNA for the CDR3: TGTGCCAGCAGCCTGGGGCGGATCCACTACGAGCAGTACTTC. Its translation: CASSLGRIHYEQYF.

The chain carries TRBV6-5 and TRBJ1-1; TRBD1 might be the D (6 bases). The V gene lost 10 bases and the J gene lost 6 bases, with 12 bases spanning the gap. The germline V gene has CDR1 MNHEY and CDR2 SVGAGI. The CDR3 extends over 11 amino acids. The CDR3: CATGGAPEAFF. CDR3 nucleotides: TGTGCCACCGGGGGGGCACCTGAAGCTTTCTTT.

The J gene is TRBJ1-1, the V gene TRBV14, with a possible D match to TRBD1 (6 bases). The CDR3 extends over 13 amino acids. Trimming removed 4 bases at V and 10 bases at J, with 16 bases between. From germline, CDR1 is SGHDN and CDR2 FVKESK. DNA for the CDR3: TGTGCCAGCAGCCTCGGCGGGGGCCGCTCAGCTTTCTTT. It yields the protein CASSLGGGRSAFF.